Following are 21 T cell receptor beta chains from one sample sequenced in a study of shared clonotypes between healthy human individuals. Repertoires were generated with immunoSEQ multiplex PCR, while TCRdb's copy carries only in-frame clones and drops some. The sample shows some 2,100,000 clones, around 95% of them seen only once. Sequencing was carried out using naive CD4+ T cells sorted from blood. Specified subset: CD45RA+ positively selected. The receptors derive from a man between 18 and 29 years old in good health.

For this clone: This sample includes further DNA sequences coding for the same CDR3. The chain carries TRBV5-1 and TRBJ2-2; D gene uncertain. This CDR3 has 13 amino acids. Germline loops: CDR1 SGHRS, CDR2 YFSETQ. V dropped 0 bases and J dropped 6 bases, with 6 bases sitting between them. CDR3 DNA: TGCGCCAGCAGCTTGGATGGGGCCGGGGAGCTGTTTTTT. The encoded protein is CASSLDGAGELFF.

The CDR3 nucleotides read TGTGCCAGCAGTTACTCTGAGCGGGGTAGGGAGCAGTACTTC. This sequence encodes CASSYSERGREQYF. The chain combines TRBV6-5 with TRBJ2-7; TRBD2 matches 7 bases. The CDR3 spans 14 residues. V dropped 0 bases and J dropped 7; count of bases not matched to a gene: 6. CDR1 is MNHEY, CDR2 SVGAGI, per germline.

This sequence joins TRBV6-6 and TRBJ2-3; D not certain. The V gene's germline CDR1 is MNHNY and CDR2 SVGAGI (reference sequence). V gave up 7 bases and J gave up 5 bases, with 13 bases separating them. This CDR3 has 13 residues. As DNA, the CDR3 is TGTGCCAGCAAAGGTAGCTTGGGAGATACGCAGTATTTT. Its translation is CASKGSLGDTQYF.

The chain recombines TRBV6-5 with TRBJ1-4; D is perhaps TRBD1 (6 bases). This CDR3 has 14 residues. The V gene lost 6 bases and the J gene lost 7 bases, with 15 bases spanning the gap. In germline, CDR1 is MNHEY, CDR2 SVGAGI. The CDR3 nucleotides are TGTGCCAGCAGACCACAGGGAGGGCCTGAAAAACTGTTTTTT. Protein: CASRPQGGPEKLFF.

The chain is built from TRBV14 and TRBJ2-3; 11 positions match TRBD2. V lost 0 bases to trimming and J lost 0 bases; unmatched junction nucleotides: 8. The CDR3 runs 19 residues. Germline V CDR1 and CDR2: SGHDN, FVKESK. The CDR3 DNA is TGTGCCAGCAGCCAAGATACCCCTACTAGCGGGAGAAGCACAGATACGCAGTATTTT. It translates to CASSQDTPTSGRSTDTQYF.

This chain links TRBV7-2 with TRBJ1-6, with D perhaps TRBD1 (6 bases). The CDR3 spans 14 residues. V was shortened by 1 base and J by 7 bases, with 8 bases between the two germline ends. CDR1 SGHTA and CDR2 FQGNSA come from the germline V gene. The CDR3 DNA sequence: TGTGCCAGCAGCTTAGACAGGGCCAATTCACCCCTCCACTTT. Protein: CASSLDRANSPLHF.

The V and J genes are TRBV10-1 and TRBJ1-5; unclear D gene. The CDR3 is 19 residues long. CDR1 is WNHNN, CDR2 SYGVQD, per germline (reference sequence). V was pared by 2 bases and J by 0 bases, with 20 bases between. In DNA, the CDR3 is TGCGCCAGCAGTGAGCGCCATATTATTTTCAAAATTAGCAATCAGCCCCAGCATTTT. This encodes CASSERHIIFKISNQPQHF.

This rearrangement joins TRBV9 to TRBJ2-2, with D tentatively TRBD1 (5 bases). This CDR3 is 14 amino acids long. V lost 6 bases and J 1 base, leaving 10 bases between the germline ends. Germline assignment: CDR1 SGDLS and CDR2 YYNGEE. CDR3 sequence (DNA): TGTGCCAGCACCTCCAGGGTGAACACCGGGGAGCTGTTTTTT. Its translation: CASTSRVNTGELFF.

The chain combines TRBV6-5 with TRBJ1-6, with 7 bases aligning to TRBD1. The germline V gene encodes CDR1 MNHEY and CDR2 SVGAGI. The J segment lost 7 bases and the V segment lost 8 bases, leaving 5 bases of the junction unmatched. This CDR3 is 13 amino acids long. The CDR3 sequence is CASGKGANSPLHF. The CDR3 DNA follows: TGTGCCAGCGGAAAGGGGGCGAATTCACCCCTCCACTTT.

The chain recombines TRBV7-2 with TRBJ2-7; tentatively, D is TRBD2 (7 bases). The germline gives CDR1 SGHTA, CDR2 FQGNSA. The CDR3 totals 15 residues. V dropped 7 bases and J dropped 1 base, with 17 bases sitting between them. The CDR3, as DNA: TGTGCCAGCACCCGAGGGGGGGGGCAATCCTACGAGCAGTACTTC. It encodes CASTRGGGQSYEQYF. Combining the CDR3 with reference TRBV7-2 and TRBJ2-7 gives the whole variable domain GAGVSQSPSNKVTEKGKDVELRCDPISGHTALYWYRQSLGQGLEFLIYFQGNSAPDKSGLPSDRFSAERTGGSVSTLTIQRTQQEDSAVYLCASTRGGGQSYEQYFGPGTRLTVT.

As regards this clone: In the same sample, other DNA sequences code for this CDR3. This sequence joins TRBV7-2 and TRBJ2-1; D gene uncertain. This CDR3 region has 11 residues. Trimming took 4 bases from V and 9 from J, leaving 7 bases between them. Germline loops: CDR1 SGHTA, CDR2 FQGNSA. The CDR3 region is CASSSGVEQFF. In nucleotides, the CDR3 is TGTGCCAGCAGCTCCGGCGTTGAGCAGTTCTTC.

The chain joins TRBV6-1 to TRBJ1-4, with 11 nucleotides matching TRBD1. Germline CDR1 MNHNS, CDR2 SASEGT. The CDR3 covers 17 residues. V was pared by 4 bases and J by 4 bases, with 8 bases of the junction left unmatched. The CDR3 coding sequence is TGTGCCAGCAGTGGCCGGACAGGGGGCAGGAATAATGAAAAACTGTTTTTT. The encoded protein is CASSGRTGGRNNEKLFF.

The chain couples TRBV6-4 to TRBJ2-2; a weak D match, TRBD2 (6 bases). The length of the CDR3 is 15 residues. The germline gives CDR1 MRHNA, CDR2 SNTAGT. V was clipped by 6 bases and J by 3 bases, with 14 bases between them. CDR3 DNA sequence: TGTGCCAGCAGCCGAACTAGCCAGCACACCGGGGAGCTGTTTTTT. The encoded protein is CASSRTSQHTGELFF.

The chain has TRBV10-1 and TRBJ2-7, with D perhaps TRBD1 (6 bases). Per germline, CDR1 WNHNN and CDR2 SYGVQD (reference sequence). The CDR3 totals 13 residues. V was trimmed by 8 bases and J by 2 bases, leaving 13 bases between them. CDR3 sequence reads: CASAPGQTYEQYF. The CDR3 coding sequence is TGCGCCAGCGCTCCGGGACAAACCTACGAGCAGTACTTC.

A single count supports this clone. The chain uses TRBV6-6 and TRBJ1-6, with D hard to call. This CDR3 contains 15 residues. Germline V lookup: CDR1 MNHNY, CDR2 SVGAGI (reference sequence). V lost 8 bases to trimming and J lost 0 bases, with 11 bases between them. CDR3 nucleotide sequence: TGTGCCAGCGGCGACCCGAGCTCCTATAATTCACCCCTCCACTTT. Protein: CASGDPSSYNSPLHF.

CDR3 bases: TGTGCCAGCAGTTCAAACAGTTTACCCTCCTATAATTCACCCCTCCACTTT. It encodes CASSSNSLPSYNSPLHF. V is TRBV27 and J is TRBJ1-6; D remains ambiguous. Germline values: CDR1 MNHEY, CDR2 SMNVEV (reference sequence). The CDR3 is 17 residues long. The V end was cut by 4 bases, the J end by 0 bases, with 13 bases between.

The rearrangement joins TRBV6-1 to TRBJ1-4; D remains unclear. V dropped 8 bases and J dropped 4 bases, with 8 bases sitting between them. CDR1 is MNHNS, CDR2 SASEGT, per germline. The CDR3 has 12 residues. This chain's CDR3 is CASVGVNEKLFF. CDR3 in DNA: TGTGCCAGCGTCGGGGTTAATGAAAAACTGTTTTTT.

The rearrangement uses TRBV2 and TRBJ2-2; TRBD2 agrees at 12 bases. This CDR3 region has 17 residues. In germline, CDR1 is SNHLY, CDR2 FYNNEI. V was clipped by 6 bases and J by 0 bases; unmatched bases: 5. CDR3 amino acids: CASSAGLAGTNTGELFF. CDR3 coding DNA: TGTGCCAGCAGCGCTGGACTAGCGGGAACGAACACCGGGGAGCTGTTTTTT.

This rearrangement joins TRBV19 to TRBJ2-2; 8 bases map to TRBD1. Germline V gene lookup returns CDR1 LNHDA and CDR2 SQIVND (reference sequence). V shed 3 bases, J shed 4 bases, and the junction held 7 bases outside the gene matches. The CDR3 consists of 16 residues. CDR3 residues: CASSIQDRGSTGELFF. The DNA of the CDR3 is TGTGCCAGTAGTATCCAAGACAGGGGTAGCACCGGGGAGCTGTTTTTT.

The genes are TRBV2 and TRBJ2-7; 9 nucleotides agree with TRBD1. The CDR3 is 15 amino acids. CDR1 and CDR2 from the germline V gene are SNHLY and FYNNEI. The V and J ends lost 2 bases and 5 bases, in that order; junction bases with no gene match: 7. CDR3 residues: CASSELGQGFDEQYF. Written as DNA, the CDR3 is TGTGCCAGCAGTGAATTAGGACAGGGGTTTGACGAGCAGTACTTC.

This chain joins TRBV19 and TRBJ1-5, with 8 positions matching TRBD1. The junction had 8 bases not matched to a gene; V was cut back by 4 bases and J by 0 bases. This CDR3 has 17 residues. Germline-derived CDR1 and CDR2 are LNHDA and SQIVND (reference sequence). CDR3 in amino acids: CASSSRQGSNSNQPQHF. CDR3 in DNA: TGTGCCAGTAGTAGCCGACAGGGGTCAAATAGCAATCAGCCCCAGCATTTT.